Reported below is one T cell receptor (beta chain). Its antigen is currently unknown. The authors took one heparinised blood draw, averaging roughly 120 mL, from each donor. The authors reverse transcribed all of the isolated RNA, so sequencing captured expressed TCRB transcripts. An average near 3.57 million reads came from naive, central memory and regulatory T cell samples. Sequencing was performed with immunoSEQ multiplex PCR; in TCRdb, only in-frame clones are kept and a portion is missing. The sample shows tens of thousands of clones, roughly three fifths of them seen only once. This record belongs to a study of beta chain features in type 1 diabetes. Study observations and caveats: Among patients with Type 1 diabetes, TCRB CDR3s were moderately but significantly shorter in every one of the four CD4+ subsets.

The CDR3 covers 13 residues. Deletions cut 6 bases from V and 7 bases from J, with 13 bases between. Germline assignment: CDR1 SQVTM and CDR2 ANQGSEA. The material sequenced was Tregs from blood. This chain joins TRBV29-1 and TRBJ1-6, with D perhaps matching TRBD1 (5 bases). The clonotype originates from a woman between 18 and 29 years old in good health. The CDR3 DNA reads as TGCAGCGTCCCGCAGGGTGCGAATTCACCCCTCCACTTT. This codes for CSVPQGANSPLHF.